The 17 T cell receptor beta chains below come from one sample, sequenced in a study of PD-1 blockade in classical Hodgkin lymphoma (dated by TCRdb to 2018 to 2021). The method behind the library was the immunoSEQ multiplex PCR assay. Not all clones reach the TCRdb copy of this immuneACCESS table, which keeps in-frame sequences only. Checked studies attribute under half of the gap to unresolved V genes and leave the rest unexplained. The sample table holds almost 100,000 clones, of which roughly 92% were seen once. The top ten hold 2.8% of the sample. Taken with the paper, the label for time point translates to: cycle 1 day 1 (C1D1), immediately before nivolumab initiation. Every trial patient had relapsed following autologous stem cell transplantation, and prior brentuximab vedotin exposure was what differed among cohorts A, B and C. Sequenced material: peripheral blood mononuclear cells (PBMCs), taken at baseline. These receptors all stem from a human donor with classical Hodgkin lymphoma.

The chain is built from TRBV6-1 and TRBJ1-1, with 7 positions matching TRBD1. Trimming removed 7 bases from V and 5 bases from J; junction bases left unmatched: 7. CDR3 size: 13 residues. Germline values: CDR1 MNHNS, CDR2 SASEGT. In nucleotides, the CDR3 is TGTGCCAGCAAGACAGGGCGAGGGACTGAAGCTTTCTTT. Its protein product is CASKTGRGTEAFF.

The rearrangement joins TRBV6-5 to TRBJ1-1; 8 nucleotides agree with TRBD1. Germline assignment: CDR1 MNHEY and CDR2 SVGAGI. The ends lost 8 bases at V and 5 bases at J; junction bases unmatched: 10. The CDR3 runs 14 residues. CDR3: CASSSDRALTEAFF. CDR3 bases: TGTGCCAGCTCTTCGGACAGGGCGTTGACTGAAGCTTTCTTT.

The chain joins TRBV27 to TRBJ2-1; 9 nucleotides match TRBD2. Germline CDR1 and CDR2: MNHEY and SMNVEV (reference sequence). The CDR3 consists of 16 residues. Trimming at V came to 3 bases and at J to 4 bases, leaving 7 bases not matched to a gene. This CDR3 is CASSLWSSGGYNEQFF. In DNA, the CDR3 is TGTGCCAGCAGTTTGTGGAGTAGCGGGGGATACAATGAGCAGTTCTTC.

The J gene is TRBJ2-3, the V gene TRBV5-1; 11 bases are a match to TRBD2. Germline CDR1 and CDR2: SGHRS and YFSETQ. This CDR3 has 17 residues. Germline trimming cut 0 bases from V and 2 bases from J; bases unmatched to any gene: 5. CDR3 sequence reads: CASSLAASGGNTDTQYF. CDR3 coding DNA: TGCGCCAGCAGCTTGGCAGCTAGCGGGGGGAACACAGATACGCAGTATTTT.

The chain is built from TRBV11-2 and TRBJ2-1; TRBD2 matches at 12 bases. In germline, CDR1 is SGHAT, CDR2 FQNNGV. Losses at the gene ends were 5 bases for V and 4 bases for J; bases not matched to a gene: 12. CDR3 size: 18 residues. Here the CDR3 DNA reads TGTGCCAGCAGCCAAACCCCGCAACTAGCGGGGGGTTACAATGAGCAGTTCTTC. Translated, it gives CASSQTPQLAGGYNEQFF.

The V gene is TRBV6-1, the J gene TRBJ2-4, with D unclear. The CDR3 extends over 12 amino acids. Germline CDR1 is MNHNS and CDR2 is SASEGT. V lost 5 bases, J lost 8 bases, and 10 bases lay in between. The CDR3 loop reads CASSLSRHIQYF. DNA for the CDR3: TGTGCCAGCAGTTTGTCTAGACACATTCAGTACTTC.

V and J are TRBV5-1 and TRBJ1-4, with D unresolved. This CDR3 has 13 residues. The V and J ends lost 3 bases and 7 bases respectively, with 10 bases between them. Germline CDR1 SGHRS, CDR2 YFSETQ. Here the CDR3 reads CASSSSFGEKLFF. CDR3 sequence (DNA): TGCGCCAGCAGCTCCTCCTTTGGTGAAAAACTGTTTTTT.

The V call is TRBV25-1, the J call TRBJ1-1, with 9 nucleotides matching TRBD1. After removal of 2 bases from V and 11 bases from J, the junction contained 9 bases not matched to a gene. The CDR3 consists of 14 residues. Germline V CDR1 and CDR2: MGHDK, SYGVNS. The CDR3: CASSEPTGGAGAFF. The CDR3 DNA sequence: TGTGCCAGCAGTGAACCCACAGGGGGCGCAGGGGCTTTCTTT.

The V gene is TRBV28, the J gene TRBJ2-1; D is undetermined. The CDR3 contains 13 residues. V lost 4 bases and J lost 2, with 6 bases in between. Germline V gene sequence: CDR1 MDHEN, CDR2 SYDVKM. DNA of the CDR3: TGTGCCAGCAGTTCCCCCCCCTACAATGAGCAGTTCTTC. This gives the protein CASSSPPYNEQFF.

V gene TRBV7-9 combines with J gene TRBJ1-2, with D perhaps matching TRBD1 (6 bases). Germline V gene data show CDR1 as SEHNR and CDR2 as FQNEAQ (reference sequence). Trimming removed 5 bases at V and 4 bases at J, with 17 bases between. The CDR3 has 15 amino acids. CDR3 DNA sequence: TGTGCCAGCAGCCCAGGGGCAGGATGGAGCTATGGCTACACCTTC. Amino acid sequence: CASSPGAGWSYGYTF. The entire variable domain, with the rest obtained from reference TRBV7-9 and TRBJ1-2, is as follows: DTGVSQNPRHKITKRGQNVTFRCDPISEHNRLYWYRQTLGQGPEFLTYFQNEAQLEKSRLLSDRFSAERPKGSFSTLEIQRTEQGDSAMYLCASSPGAGWSYGYTFGSGTRLTVV.

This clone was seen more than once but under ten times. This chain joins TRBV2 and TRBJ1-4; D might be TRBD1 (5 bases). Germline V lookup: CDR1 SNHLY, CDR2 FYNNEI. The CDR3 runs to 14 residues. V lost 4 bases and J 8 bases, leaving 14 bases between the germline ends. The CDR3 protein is CASSAVVREEKLFF. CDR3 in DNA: TGTGCCAGCAGTGCGGTTGTCAGGGAGGAAAAACTGTTTTTT.

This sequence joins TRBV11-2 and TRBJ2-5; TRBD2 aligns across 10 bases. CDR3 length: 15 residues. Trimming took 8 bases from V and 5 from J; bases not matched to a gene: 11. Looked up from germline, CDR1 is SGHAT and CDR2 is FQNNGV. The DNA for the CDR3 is TGTGCCAGCGGCCCCGGGACTAGCGTTTCCGAGACCCAGTACTTC. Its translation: CASGPGTSVSETQYF.

The CDR3 nucleotides are TGTGCCACTTACTATTGGACAGGGGGCGGTTACACTGAAGCTTTCTTT. As protein: CATYYWTGGGYTEAFF. This chain uses TRBV19 with TRBJ1-1, with 11 bases matching TRBD1. The CDR3 consists of 16 residues. Germline CDR1 and CDR2: LNHDA and SQIVND (reference sequence). Germline trimming cut 10 bases from V and 3 bases from J; bases unmatched to any gene: 13. Using reference TRBV19 and TRBJ1-1 for the parts outside the CDR3, the full variable domain is DGGITQSPKYLFRKEGQNVTLSCEQNLNHDAMYWYRQDPGQGLRLIYYSQIVNDFQKGDIAEGYSVSREKKESFPLTVTSAQKNPTAFYLCATYYWTGGGYTEAFFGQGTRLTVV.

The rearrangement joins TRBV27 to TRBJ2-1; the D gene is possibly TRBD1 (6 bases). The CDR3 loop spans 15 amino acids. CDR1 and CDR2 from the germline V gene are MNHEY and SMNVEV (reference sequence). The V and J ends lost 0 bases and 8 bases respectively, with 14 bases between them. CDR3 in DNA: TGTGCCAGCAGTTTATCGTCGAGGGGGAGAGATGAGCAGTTCTTC. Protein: CASSLSSRGRDEQFF.

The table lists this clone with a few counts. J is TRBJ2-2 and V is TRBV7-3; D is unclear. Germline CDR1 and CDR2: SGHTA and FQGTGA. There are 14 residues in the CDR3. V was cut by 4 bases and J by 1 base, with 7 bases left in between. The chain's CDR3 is CASSSNRNTGELFF. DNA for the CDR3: TGTGCCAGCAGCTCTAACAGGAACACCGGGGAGCTGTTTTTT. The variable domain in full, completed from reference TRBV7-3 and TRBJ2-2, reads GAGVSQTPSNKVTEKGKYVELRCDPISGHTALYWYRQSLGQGPEFLIYFQGTGAADDSGLPNDRFFAVRPEGSVSTLKIQRTERGDSAVYLCASSSNRNTGELFFGEGSRLTVL.

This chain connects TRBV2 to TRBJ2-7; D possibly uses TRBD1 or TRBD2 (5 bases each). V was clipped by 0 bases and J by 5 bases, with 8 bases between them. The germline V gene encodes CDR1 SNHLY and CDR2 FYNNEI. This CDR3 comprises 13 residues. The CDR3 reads CASSEARGNEQYF. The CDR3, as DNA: TGTGCCAGCAGTGAAGCGAGGGGAAACGAGCAGTACTTC.

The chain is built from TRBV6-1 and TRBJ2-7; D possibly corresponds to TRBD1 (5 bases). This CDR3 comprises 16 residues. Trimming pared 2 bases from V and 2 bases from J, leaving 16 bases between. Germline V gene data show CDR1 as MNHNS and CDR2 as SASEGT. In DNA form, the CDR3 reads TGTGCCAGCAGTGAACCCCGTTGGCAGGGCCCCTACGAGCAGTACTTC. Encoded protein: CASSEPRWQGPYEQYF.